One sample yielded the 5 T cell receptor beta chains listed below, sequenced in a study of blood T cell repertoires in COVID-19. TCRdb's copy holds only in-frame clones and misses some; the assay was immunoSEQ multiplex PCR. Of some 200,000 clones in the sample, around 81% were seen once. The sequenced material came from peripheral blood. The receptors come from a woman aged 70 to 79 with acute or convalescent COVID-19.

This chain connects TRBV19 to TRBJ2-2; D gene uncertain. This CDR3 spans 14 amino acids. In germline, CDR1 is LNHDA, CDR2 SQIVND (reference sequence). Trimming removed 4 bases at V and 1 base at J, with 7 bases between. The CDR3 bases are TGTGCCAGTAGTAAAGACCTGAACACCGGGGAGCTGTTTTTT. Its protein is CASSKDLNTGELFF.

V gene TRBV5-4 combines with J gene TRBJ2-2, with TRBD1 identical over 12 bases. Germline V CDR1 and CDR2: SGHNT, YYREEE (reference sequence). This CDR3 comprises 16 residues. The ends lost 4 bases at V and 7 bases at J; junction bases unmatched: 8. In nucleotides, the CDR3 is TGTGCCAGCAGCGCCCCGGGACAGGGGGCGGGCGGGGAGCTGTTTTTT. This encodes CASSAPGQGAGGELFF.

This chain links TRBV27 with TRBJ2-1; tentatively, D is TRBD2 (5 bases). V lost 5 bases, J lost 7 bases, and 12 bases lay in between. CDR3 size: 13 residues. Germline V gene sequence: CDR1 MNHEY, CDR2 SMNVEV (reference sequence). The CDR3 DNA follows: TGTGCCAGCAGTCCCGGCGGGCTGAATGAGCAGTTCTTC. Protein product: CASSPGGLNEQFF.

The genes are TRBV5-1 and TRBJ2-1; 14 bases align to TRBD2. CDR3 length equals 17 residues. The V gene's germline CDR1 is SGHRS and CDR2 YFSETQ. With 3 bases clipped from V and 7 bases from J, the junction kept 9 bases outside the gene matches. The CDR3 nucleotides are TGCGCCAGCAGCTCCAATGGACTAGCGGGGGGTTTGAATGAGCAGTTCTTC. Its protein is CASSSNGLAGGLNEQFF. Filled out from reference TRBV5-1 and TRBJ2-1, the complete variable domain reads KAGVTQTPRYLIKTRGQQVTLSCSPISGHRSVSWYQQTPGQGLQFLFEYFSETQRNKGNFPGRFSGRQFSNSRSEMNVSTLELGDSALYLCASSSNGLAGGLNEQFFGPGTRLTVL.

The chain uses TRBV19 and TRBJ1-2; 10 nucleotides align to TRBD1. The CDR3 has 14 amino acids. Germline CDR1 and CDR2: LNHDA and SQIVND (reference sequence). V shed 8 bases and J 4 bases; nucleotides not matched to a gene: 7. The CDR3 DNA follows: TGTGCCAGTGACTCCGGGACAGGGGTCTATGGCTACACCTTC. It yields the protein CASDSGTGVYGYTF.